Below are 18 T cell receptor beta chains sequenced from a single sample in a study of shared clonotypes between healthy human individuals. Measured with immunoSEQ multiplex PCR; TCRdb has only the in-frame clones, and not every one. The sample has 2 million to 2.5 million clones, approximately 95% seen once. Sample: naive CD4+ T cells sorted from blood. The sample's subset: CD45RA+ positively selected. The receptors here all came from a man younger than 30 in good health.

The V and J genes are TRBV6-5 and TRBJ1-1, with D unclear. CDR3 size: 14 residues. The V gene's germline CDR1 is MNHEY and CDR2 SVGAGI. Trimming shortened V by 4 bases and J by 7 bases, and 16 bases separated the two germline ends. The CDR3, as DNA: TGTGCCAGCAGTTCACCCGCCGGCGGGGATGAAGCTTTCTTT. It is translated as CASSSPAGGDEAFF.

The chain has TRBV5-1 and TRBJ2-3; possibly TRBD2 for D (6 bases). CDR3 length: 11 residues. V lost 5 bases and J lost 8, with 9 bases in between. The germline V gene encodes CDR1 SGHRS and CDR2 YFSETQ. CDR3 residues: CASRQEGTQYF. In nucleotides, the CDR3 is TGCGCCAGCAGACAGGAGGGTACGCAGTATTTT.

V usage is TRBV10-3 and J usage is TRBJ2-3; 9 positions match TRBD1. The trim removed 9 bases at V and 3 bases at J, leaving 4 bases unmatched. The CDR3 is 13 amino acids. CDR1 and CDR2 from the germline V gene are ENHRY and SYGVKD. This chain's CDR3 is CAIRTGVTDTQYF. The CDR3 nucleotides read TGTGCCATACGGACAGGGGTTACAGATACGCAGTATTTT.

This sequence joins TRBV7-2 and TRBJ2-5; D is unclear. V was clipped by 3 bases and J by 6 bases, with 8 bases between them. The germline gives CDR1 SGHTA, CDR2 FQGNSA. The CDR3 length is 12 residues. CDR3 DNA: TGTGCCAGCAGCTTCCTGGGGAAGACCCAGTACTTC. Its translation is CASSFLGKTQYF.

The CDR3: CACSPTGAGTDTQYF. In DNA, the CDR3 is TGTGCCTGCTCACCCACGGGGGCTGGGACGGATACGCAGTATTTT. This rearrangement joins TRBV19 to TRBJ2-3; D may be TRBD1 or TRBD2 (6 bases each). Trimming took off 11 bases at V and 6 bases at J, with 24 bases between the two ends. The length of the CDR3 is 15 residues. Looked up from germline, CDR1 is LNHDA and CDR2 is SQIVND (reference sequence).

This chain uses TRBV6-6 with TRBJ1-1; tentative D call: TRBD1 (5 bases). Deletions cut 2 bases from V and 3 bases from J, with 7 bases between. The V gene's germline CDR1 is MNHNY and CDR2 SVGAGI (reference sequence). The CDR3 is made up of 13 amino acids. DNA for the CDR3: TGTGCCAGCAGTTACGTCAGGGACACTGAAGCTTTCTTT. Amino acids: CASSYVRDTEAFF.

This clone is a singleton in its sample. The same CDR3 can be traced to other DNA sequences in this sample. The chain uses TRBV6-5 and TRBJ2-6; D perhaps matches TRBD1 (6 bases). The CDR3 covers 15 residues. Germline CDR1 MNHEY, CDR2 SVGAGI. Deletions cut 4 bases from V and 1 base from J, with 8 bases between. The CDR3 nucleotides are TGTGCCAGCAGTTTACAGGGATCTGGGGCCAACGTCCTGACTTTC. Translated: CASSLQGSGANVLTF.

V is TRBV5-8 and J is TRBJ1-2; 9 bases line up with TRBD1. Germline CDR1 SGHTS, CDR2 YDEGEE. J gave up 4 bases and V 4 bases, and 8 bases lay outside the gene matches. This CDR3 has 15 amino acids. This CDR3 is CASSHGTGIAYGYTF. CDR3 nucleotides: TGTGCCAGCAGCCACGGGACAGGGATAGCCTATGGCTACACCTTC.

The CDR3 coding sequence is TGTGCCAGCAGCCACCCCAACGTCGGTGGCTACACCTTC. Translating gives CASSHPNVGGYTF. V is TRBV28 and J is TRBJ1-2; D not resolved. Between the trimmed V and J ends, which lost 6 bases and 7 bases, there was a span of 15 bases. The CDR3 extends over 13 amino acids. Germline V gene data show CDR1 as MDHEN and CDR2 as SYDVKM.

The rearrangement links TRBV7-3 to TRBJ2-7; 8 bases are shared with TRBD1. Losses at the gene ends were 5 bases for V and 3 bases for J; bases not matched to a gene: 6. Germline-derived CDR1 and CDR2 are SGHTA and FQGTGA. This CDR3 has 14 amino acids. The DNA for the CDR3 is TGTGCCAGCAGCCAAGGGGGACAGGTCTACGAGCAGTACTTC. This sequence encodes CASSQGGQVYEQYF.

The chain links TRBV11-1 to TRBJ1-1, with 7 bases identical to TRBD1. This CDR3 has 15 amino acids. Germline V CDR1 and CDR2: SGHAT, FQDESV (reference sequence). J was trimmed by 1 base and V by 5 bases; bases with no gene match: 7. CDR3 sequence (DNA): TGTGCCAGCAGCCTGACCGGGACAGCGAACACTGAAGCTTTCTTT. Translation gives CASSLTGTANTEAFF.

The chain uses TRBV5-4 and TRBJ1-5; D is perhaps TRBD1 (5 bases). The CDR3 covers 16 residues. The germline V and J ends were trimmed by 0 bases and 1 base, with 11 bases remaining between them. The V gene's germline CDR1 is SGHNT and CDR2 YYREEE (reference sequence). CDR3 sequence (DNA): TGTGCCAGCAGCTTGGGCCCTCGGGACAGCAATCAGCCCCAGCATTTT. This codes for CASSLGPRDSNQPQHF. Supplemented by reference TRBV5-4 and TRBJ1-5, the full variable domain reads ETGVTQSPTHLIKTRGQQVTLRCSSQSGHNTVSWYQQALGQGPQFIFQYYREEENGRGNFPPRFSGLQFPNYSSELNVNALELDDSALYLCASSLGPRDSNQPQHFGDGTRLSIL.

The chain joins TRBV10-3 to TRBJ2-7, with 7 bases aligning to TRBD2. Unmatched junction bases numbered 5, after V lost 2 bases and J lost 4 bases. The CDR3 consists of 14 residues. Germline V lookup: CDR1 ENHRY, CDR2 SYGVKD. The CDR3 loop is CAISEAGEMYEQYF. CDR3 bases: TGTGCCATCAGTGAGGCGGGAGAGATGTACGAGCAGTACTTC.

The chain joins TRBV28 to TRBJ2-1; 7 nucleotides agree with TRBD2. The CDR3 sequence is 13 residues long. The germline CDR1 and CDR2 sequences are MDHEN and SYDVKM. With 6 bases clipped from V and 7 bases from J, the junction kept 6 bases outside the gene matches. The CDR3 reads CASRWGGRNEQFF. CDR3 coding DNA: TGTGCCAGCAGGTGGGGAGGGCGTAATGAGCAGTTCTTC.

The genes are TRBV28 and TRBJ2-7; D is possibly TRBD1 or TRBD2 (5 bases each). Trimming stripped 6 bases from V and 1 base from J, with 10 bases between. The germline V gene encodes CDR1 MDHEN and CDR2 SYDVKM. The CDR3 totals 13 residues. CDR3 loop: CASRRGPSYEQYF. The CDR3 coding sequence is TGTGCCAGCAGAAGGGGACCATCCTACGAGCAGTACTTC.

The chain recombines TRBV5-1 with TRBJ2-7; 7 bases line up with TRBD1. J lost 6 bases, V lost 0 bases, and 6 bases had no gene match. Germline-derived CDR1 and CDR2 are SGHRS and YFSETQ. The CDR3 runs to 14 residues. CDR3 amino acids: CASSLDRQGSEQYF. CDR3 in DNA: TGCGCCAGCAGCTTGGATAGACAGGGCAGCGAGCAGTACTTC.

This chain joins TRBV12-5 and TRBJ2-7; 7 nucleotides align to TRBD2. The CDR3 has 16 amino acids. From germline, CDR1 is LGHNT and CDR2 FRNRAP. The V segment lost 3 bases and the J segment 4 bases; nucleotides outside the gene matches: 12. The CDR3 DNA sequence: TGTGCTAGTGGTTTCACCATTCTAGCGGCACCTTACGAGCAGTACTTC. Translating gives CASGFTILAAPYEQYF.

The chain couples TRBV28 to TRBJ1-1, with a weak D call TRBD1 (6 bases). Deletions cut 6 bases from V and 4 bases from J, with 12 bases between. Germline CDR1 reads MDHEN; CDR2 reads SYDVKM. The CDR3 loop spans 13 amino acids. This CDR3 reads CASSEGGGTEAFF. In DNA form, the CDR3 reads TGTGCCAGCAGCGAAGGGGGAGGCACTGAAGCTTTCTTT. The full variable domain, in which reference TRBV28 and TRBJ1-1 provide the parts outside the CDR3, is DVKVTQSSRYLVKRTGEKVFLECVQDMDHENMFWYRQDPGLGLRLIYFSYDVKMKEKGDIPEGYSVSREKKERFSLILESASTNQTSMYLCASSEGGGTEAFFGQGTRLTVV.